The 21 T cell receptor beta chains presented below share a single source sample, sequenced in a study of early T cells in non-severe SARS-CoV-2 infection. From the 5' RACE reads, TCRdb called clonotypes with MiXCR, one entry per CDR3 protein. The data show tens of thousands of distinct CDR3 sequences, roughly 6% seen once. Sequenced input: whole blood. Source of these receptors: an adult who was a healthcare worker with PCR-confirmed SARS-CoV-2 infection or an uninfected control (not recorded which).

This clonotype was counted between two and nine times. The V gene is TRBV24-1, the J gene TRBJ2-2, with TRBD1 matching over 9 bases. The CDR3 covers 17 residues. The junction had 11 bases not matched to a gene; V was cut back by 4 bases and J by 6 bases. CDR1 is KGHDR and CDR2 is SFDVKD in the germline V gene. The CDR3 sequence is CATSDLPGTGSAGELFF. In DNA, the CDR3 is TGTGCCACCAGTGACCTACCGGGGACAGGGAGCGCCGGGGAGCTGTTTTTT.

This chain links TRBV20-1 with TRBJ1-4, with TRBD1 as a possible D gene (5 bases). Germline CDR1 is DFQATT and CDR2 is SNEGSKA (reference sequence). The V end was cut by 2 bases, the J end by 8 bases, with 12 bases between. The CDR3 has 13 residues. As DNA, the CDR3 is TGCAGTGCTAGACAGGGACTACACGAAAAACTGTTTTTT. It encodes CSARQGLHEKLFF.

This chain links TRBV7-6 with TRBJ2-7; 7 bases fit TRBD1. This CDR3 is 14 amino acids long. Germline V CDR1 and CDR2: SGHVS, FNYEAQ. V lost 0 bases to trimming and J lost 6 bases; unmatched junction nucleotides: 5. The CDR3 nucleotides read TGTGCCAGCAGCTTAGCACAGGGGCAGGGCGAGCAGTACTTC. Amino acids: CASSLAQGQGEQYF.

The sample holds many counts of this clonotype. This sequence joins TRBV28 and TRBJ2-7, with D possibly matching TRBD1 (6 bases). Trimming removed 6 bases from V and 1 base from J, with 10 bases in between. Germline V gives CDR1 MDHEN, CDR2 SYDVKM. This CDR3 has 13 amino acids. The CDR3 DNA reads as TGTGCCAGCAGACGACAGGCTTCCTACGAGCAGTACTTC. The encoded protein is CASRRQASYEQYF.

This clonotype was counted between two and nine times. The V and J genes are TRBV5-4 and TRBJ2-7; 7 nucleotides agree with TRBD1. Germline assignment: CDR1 SGHNT and CDR2 YYREEE (reference sequence). CDR3 size: 14 residues. V shed 0 bases and J 2 bases; nucleotides not matched to a gene: 2. CDR3 nucleotides: TGTGCCAGCAGCTTGGTGGGACAGACCTACGAGCAGTACTTC. It is translated as CASSLVGQTYEQYF.

J is TRBJ2-1 and V is TRBV3-1, with D possibly matching TRBD2 (6 bases). The CDR3 contains 14 residues. Trimming stripped 4 bases from V and 5 bases from J, with 12 bases between. CDR1 and CDR2 from the germline V gene are LGHDT and YNNKEL (reference sequence). The CDR3 spells CASSRGEDNNEQFF. The CDR3, as DNA: TGTGCCAGCAGCCGAGGGGAGGACAACAATGAGCAGTTCTTC.

This clonotype was recorded many times. The chain carries TRBV11-2 and TRBJ1-1; TRBD1 matches at 7 bases. Trimming removed 6 bases from V and 3 bases from J; junction bases left unmatched: 7. The CDR3 is 14 residues long. Germline V lookup: CDR1 SGHAT, CDR2 FQNNGV. The CDR3 DNA sequence: TGTGCCAGCAGTTTAACAGGGGCTTACACTGAAGCTTTCTTT. It encodes CASSLTGAYTEAFF.

This clonotype was detected many times. This chain connects TRBV10-3 to TRBJ1-1; D call uncertain. Germline CDR1 is ENHRY and CDR2 is SYGVKD. The CDR3 runs to 14 residues. Trimming pared 4 bases from V and 5 bases from J, leaving 14 bases between. CDR3 sequence: CAISATEGRTEAFF. CDR3 nucleotides: TGTGCCATCAGTGCTACTGAGGGAAGGACTGAAGCTTTCTTT.

The genes are TRBV5-1 and TRBJ1-5; 9 bases line up with TRBD1. The junction had 8 bases not matched to a gene; V was cut back by 4 bases and J by 6 bases. Germline CDR1 reads SGHRS; CDR2 reads YFSETQ. This CDR3 comprises 15 residues. The CDR3 coding sequence is TGCGCCAGCAGCCGCTCGGGACAGGGCGGTCAGCCCCAGCATTTT. Protein sequence: CASSRSGQGGQPQHF.

This clonotype came up a few times. The chain has TRBV12-3 or TRBV12-4 and TRBJ2-4, with 8 bases fitting TRBD1. V was clipped by 2 bases and J by 9 bases; unmatched bases: 6. The CDR3 runs to 14 residues. The CDR3 DNA follows: TGTGCCAGCAGTTTAATAGGGACAGGAGGCATTCAGTACTTC. It codes for CASSLIGTGGIQYF.

This clonotype has a count of ten or more. J is TRBJ2-3 and V is TRBV14; no firm D call. With 1 base removed from V and 0 bases from J, the gap between germline ends came to 14 bases. The CDR3 has 17 residues. The germline V gene encodes CDR1 SGHDN and CDR2 FVKESK. The CDR3 protein is CASSQGSEYSSTDTQYF. DNA of the CDR3: TGTGCCAGCAGCCAAGGGAGTGAATACTCCAGCACAGATACGCAGTATTTT.

This clonotype appeared many times. The junction does not match germline at one end; this may be a read error. The chain employs TRBV20-1 and TRBJ2-5; TRBD1 aligns across 8 bases. The germline gives CDR1 DFQATT, CDR2 SNEGSKA (reference sequence). CDR3 length: 14 amino acids. The chain's CDR3 is CSARDRGRGETQYF. The CDR3 DNA is TGCAGTGCAAGAGACAGGGGACGGGGAGAGACCCAGTACTTC.

At least ten counts were recorded for this clonotype. This chain joins TRBV18 and TRBJ1-1, with a tentative D call TRBD1 (6 bases). Trimming took off 4 bases at V and 8 bases at J, with 14 bases between the two ends. The CDR3 sequence is 13 residues long. Germline loops: CDR1 KGHSH, CDR2 LQKENI. CDR3: CASSLDRESEAFF. The CDR3 bases are TGTGCCAGCTCACTGGACAGAGAGTCCGAAGCTTTCTTT.

This clonotype occurred many times. V gene TRBV6-5 combines with J gene TRBJ2-2; a weak D match, TRBD2 (5 bases). Germline V gives CDR1 MNHEY, CDR2 SVGAGI. This CDR3 has 14 amino acids. Trimming removed 7 bases from V and 7 bases from J, with 16 bases in between. Here the CDR3 reads CASKGAPYHGELFF. DNA of the CDR3: TGTGCCAGCAAGGGAGCCCCCTACCACGGGGAGCTGTTTTTT.

V gene TRBV4-1 combines with J gene TRBJ2-7; no clear D gene. The germline V and J ends were trimmed by 0 bases and 2 bases, with 14 bases remaining between them. The germline gives CDR1 MGHRA, CDR2 YSYEKL. The CDR3 is 16 residues long. In DNA, the CDR3 is TGCGCCAGCAGCCAAGATTCAACTTCTCGAACCTACGAGCAGTACTTC. Amino acids: CASSQDSTSRTYEQYF.

This clonotype was picked up many times. The chain carries TRBV21-1 and TRBJ1-6. TRBV21-1 is a pseudogene. The CDR3 runs to 17 residues. The CDR3 DNA reads as TGTGCCAGCAGCAAAACCCATGGGGCCCTTAGCGGTTCACCCCTCCACTTT. Protein product: CASSKTHGALSGSPLHF.

This clonotype appeared many times. This chain uses TRBV19 with TRBJ1-5; D unresolved. Germline loops: CDR1 LNHDA, CDR2 SQIVND (reference sequence). There are 11 residues in the CDR3. V was trimmed by 5 bases and J by 12 bases, leaving 11 bases between them. The CDR3 DNA is TGTGCCAGTAGTGACCCCACCGACCAGCATTTT. Its translation is CASSDPTDQHF.

At least ten counts were recorded for this clonotype. The CDR3 is CASSSSGIEQFF. CDR3 nucleotides: TGTGCCAGCAGCTCCTCCGGGATTGAGCAGTTCTTC. The chain employs TRBV7-2 and TRBJ2-1, with TRBD2 as a possible D gene (5 bases). The CDR3 length is 12 residues. Germline loops: CDR1 SGHTA, CDR2 FQGNSA. The ends were cut back, 4 bases at V and 9 bases at J, with 10 bases in the middle.

This clonotype has a count of ten or more. The V and J genes are TRBV7-9 and TRBJ2-1, with 9 nucleotides matching TRBD1. Germline-derived CDR1 and CDR2 are SEHNR and FQNEAQ (reference sequence). The V and J ends lost 5 bases and 14 bases, in that order; junction bases with no gene match: 7. The CDR3 length is 12 residues. CDR3 DNA sequence: TGTGCCAGCAGCAAAGGACAGGGGTTGGAGTTCTTC. Translated: CASSKGQGLEFF.

Regarding this clonotype: No conserved phenylalanine or tryptophan ends this CDR3, so it is likely a read error. This sequence joins TRBV6-1 and TRBJ1-2; TRBD1 agrees at 8 bases. Germline V gene lookup returns CDR1 MNHNS and CDR2 SASEGT. The length of the CDR3 is 17 residues. J gave up 0 bases and V 7 bases, and 13 bases lay outside the gene matches. The CDR3 spells CASTRTGTLPANYGYTI. Written as DNA, the CDR3 is TGTGCCAGCACTAGGACAGGGACCCTCCCAGCTAACTATGGCTACACCATC.

The chain links TRBV28 to TRBJ1-3; unclear D gene. This CDR3 spans 14 amino acids. V shed 3 bases and J shed 1 base, with 7 bases lying between them. CDR1 is MDHEN, CDR2 SYDVKM, per germline. CDR3 nucleotides: TGTGCCAGCAGTTTCACGGATTCTGGAAACACCATATATTTT. Its translation is CASSFTDSGNTIYF.